The 4 T cell receptor beta chains reported below all come from one sample, sequenced in a study of identical twins. TCRdb passed the 5' RACE reads through MiXCR, listing each CDR3 protein once. The repertoire consists of about 200,000 distinct CDR3 sequences, with 5% to 7% occurring once and the leading ten covering about 14%. These data were likewise used in another study, on T cells expressing NK-cell markers.

Sequencing was carried out using CD8+ T cells sorted from blood. These receptors were collected from a woman aged 18-35 years in good health.

This clonotype occurred many times. This chain connects TRBV20-1 to TRBJ2-1; possible D gene TRBD2, 5 bases. The V and J ends lost 5 bases and 7 bases respectively, with 12 bases between them. Germline V gene sequence: CDR1 DFQATT, CDR2 SNEGSKA (reference sequence). The CDR3 contains 12 residues. CDR3 in amino acids: CSAGRGENEQFF. CDR3 DNA sequence: TGCAGTGCTGGCCGTGGGGAGAATGAGCAGTTCTTC.

This clonotype was seen at least ten times. V usage is TRBV12-3 or TRBV12-4 and J usage is TRBJ2-3; TRBD2 is a possible D gene (5 bases). V was cut by 0 bases and J by 5 bases, with 12 bases left in between. This CDR3 comprises 15 residues. CDR3 nucleotides: TGTGCCAGCAGTTTAGCGCTACGGGCGGGAGATACGCAGTATTTT. Translation gives CASSLALRAGDTQYF.

This chain joins TRBV20-1 and TRBJ1-4; D remains unclear. In germline, CDR1 is DFQATT, CDR2 SNEGSKA (reference sequence). The V end lost 6 bases, the J end lost 0 bases, and 17 bases lay between the germline ends. CDR3 length: 16 residues. CDR3 DNA sequence: TGCAGTGCCCACCCTCGGGGTTACTCAACTAATGAAAAACTGTTTTTT. As protein: CSAHPRGYSTNEKLFF.

A few counts support this clonotype. This chain joins TRBV11-2 and TRBJ2-3; D is undetermined. CDR1 is SGHAT, CDR2 FQNNGV, per germline. The CDR3 has 15 amino acids. V lost 3 bases to trimming and J lost 0 bases, with 10 bases between them. The CDR3: CASSFQISSTDTQYF. The CDR3 region has the DNA TGTGCCAGCAGCTTCCAAATATCCAGCACAGATACGCAGTATTTT.